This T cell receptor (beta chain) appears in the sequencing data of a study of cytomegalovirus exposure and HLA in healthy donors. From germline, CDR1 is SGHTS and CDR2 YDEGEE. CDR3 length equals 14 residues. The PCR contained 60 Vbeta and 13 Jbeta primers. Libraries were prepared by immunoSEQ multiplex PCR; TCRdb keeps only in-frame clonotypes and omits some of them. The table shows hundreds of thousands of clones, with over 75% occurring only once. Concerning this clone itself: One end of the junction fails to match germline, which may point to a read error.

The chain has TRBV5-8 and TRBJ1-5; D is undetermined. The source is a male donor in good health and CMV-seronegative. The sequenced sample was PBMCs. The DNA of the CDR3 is TGTGCCAGCAGCCGGAAAGACGGCAATCAGCCCCAGCGTTTT. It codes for CASSRKDGNQPQRF.